This T cell receptor (beta chain) was documented in a study of metastatic and nonmetastatic thyroid tumors. This clone occurred many times. MiXCR was used by TCRdb to re-call the PCR reads. The sample records 22,000 or so clones, about a tenth being singletons. Nobody among the patients had been given any treatment before thyroid surgery. This clonotype originated in a female donor with papillary thyroid cancer or a benign thyroid nodule (not recorded which). Some clones in this sample may be carry-over from other donors' samples. The sequenced sample was blood.

The CDR3 DNA follows: TGCGCCAGCAGCCTAACCGGACTAGCGGGAGATGAGCAGTTCTTC. Translation gives CASSLTGLAGDEQFF. The chain is built from TRBV5-1 and TRBJ2-1; 13 bases map to TRBD2. The CDR3 sequence is 15 residues long. V trimming: 4 bases; J trimming: 8 bases; junction bases outside the gene matches: 6. Germline CDR1 SGHRS, CDR2 YFSETQ.